One sample yielded the 18 T cell receptor beta chains listed below, sequenced in a study of blood T cell repertoires in COVID-19. Only in-frame clones appear in the TCRdb table, and some are missing; sequencing was by immunoSEQ multiplex PCR. The top ten hold 2% to 2.5% of the sample, which has roughly 280,000 clones, about 90% seen once. What was sequenced was peripheral blood. The origin of the receptors is a woman aged 45-59 years who had recovered from COVID-19.

The chain joins TRBV19 to TRBJ1-2; D is possibly TRBD1 (5 bases). In germline, CDR1 is LNHDA, CDR2 SQIVND (reference sequence). V shed 7 bases and J shed 2 bases, with 17 bases lying between them. The length of the CDR3 is 15 residues. The CDR3, as DNA: TGTGCCAGTAACCCAGGGCCGTTTCCAAACTATGGCTACACCTTC. Encoded protein: CASNPGPFPNYGYTF.

The V gene is TRBV5-6, the J gene TRBJ2-3; tentatively, D is TRBD2 (5 bases). This CDR3 region has 11 residues. The V end was cut by 0 bases, the J end by 11 bases, with 7 bases between. CDR1 is SGHDT, CDR2 YYEEEE, per germline. CDR3 sequence reads: CASSLAGEQYF. As DNA, the CDR3 is TGTGCCAGCAGCTTGGCCGGGGAGCAGTATTTT.

The chain uses TRBV3-1 (or the pseudogene TRBV3-2) and TRBJ2-2; 9 bases map to TRBD2. Germline trimming cut 0 bases from V and 7 bases from J; bases unmatched to any gene: 9. The CDR3 has 17 amino acids. CDR1 LGHDT and CDR2 YNNKEL come from the germline V gene (reference sequence). The CDR3 nucleotides are TGTGCCAGCAGCCAAGATGGGTCTAGCGGGGTCGACGGGGAGCTGTTTTTT. As protein: CASSQDGSSGVDGELFF.

The rearrangement links TRBV9 to TRBJ1-2; tentative D call: TRBD1 (5 bases). V lost 1 base and J 4 bases, leaving 17 bases between the germline ends. This CDR3 region has 16 residues. In germline, CDR1 is SGDLS, CDR2 YYNGEE. The CDR3 DNA follows: TGTGCCAGCAGCGTAATTCCAGACAGCATTTCCTATGGCTACACCTTC. Protein: CASSVIPDSISYGYTF.

This chain joins TRBV6-5 and TRBJ2-7; D unresolved. Germline values: CDR1 MNHEY, CDR2 SVGAGI. The CDR3 runs 14 residues. Trimming removed 2 bases at V and 2 bases at J, with 10 bases between. The CDR3 here is CASSYMPGPYEQYF. CDR3 DNA sequence: TGTGCCAGCAGTTACATGCCTGGCCCCTACGAGCAGTACTTC.

The genes are TRBV5-1 and TRBJ1-1; tentative D call: TRBD1 (6 bases). Germline V gene data show CDR1 as SGHRS and CDR2 as YFSETQ. Trimming removed 0 bases from V and 2 bases from J, with 8 bases in between. This CDR3 contains 14 residues. CDR3 protein: CASSLGQENTEAFF. The CDR3 DNA reads TGCGCCAGCAGCTTGGGACAGGAAAACACTGAAGCTTTCTTT.

The chain is built from TRBV27 and TRBJ2-3, with D perhaps TRBD2 (6 bases). Per germline, CDR1 MNHEY and CDR2 SMNVEV (reference sequence). The V and J ends lost 6 bases and 4 bases respectively, with 14 bases between them. The CDR3 spans 14 residues. The CDR3 bases are TGTGCCAGCAGGCTGGGGGGTGCCCCAGATACGCAGTATTTT. Translating it yields CASRLGGAPDTQYF.

Many counts were recorded for this clone. The chain joins TRBV30 to TRBJ2-3; 7 nucleotides align to TRBD2. Germline values: CDR1 GTSNPN, CDR2 SVGIG (reference sequence). The J segment lost 0 bases and the V segment lost 8 bases, leaving 8 bases of the junction unmatched. This CDR3 has 14 residues. In nucleotides, the CDR3 is TGTGCCGCACAACTAGCGTTAAGCACAGATACGCAGTATTTT. It codes for CAAQLALSTDTQYF.

The chain joins TRBV23-1 to TRBJ2-1; D not resolved. TRBV23-1 is given ORF status, its function remaining uncertain. This CDR3 comprises 13 residues. The V end was cut by 8 bases, the J end by 4 bases, with 12 bases between. The CDR3 loop is CASLRVLYNEQFF. CDR3 DNA: TGCGCCAGCCTCCGGGTCCTTTACAATGAGCAGTTCTTC.

The V call is TRBV29-1, the J call TRBJ1-2, with D perhaps TRBD1 (6 bases). Deletions cut 4 bases from V and 3 bases from J, with 9 bases between. CDR3 length: 12 residues. Germline V gives CDR1 SQVTM, CDR2 ANQGSEA. The CDR3 nucleotides are TGCAGCGTTGGCACAGGGTACTATGGCTACACCTTC. As protein: CSVGTGYYGYTF.

On this clone: Other nucleotide sequences from this sample produce the same CDR3. The CDR3 loop is CASRQQLRSEQYF. The CDR3 DNA is TGTGCCAGCAGACAACAGCTACGGTCCGAGCAGTACTTC. The rearrangement links TRBV12-3 or TRBV12-4 to TRBJ2-7, with no clear D. This CDR3 is 13 amino acids long. V was shortened by 6 bases and J by 6 bases, with 15 bases between the two germline ends.

V is TRBV28 and J is TRBJ2-7; no clear D gene. The CDR3 covers 12 residues. From germline, CDR1 is MDHEN and CDR2 SYDVKM. The ends were cut back, 6 bases at V and 3 bases at J, with 9 bases in the middle. CDR3 nucleotides: TGTGCCAGCAGCGCGGTCGGCTACGAGCAGTACTTC. It translates to CASSAVGYEQYF. The full variable domain, rest sourced from reference TRBV28 and TRBJ2-7, is DVKVTQSSRYLVKRTGEKVFLECVQDMDHENMFWYRQDPGLGLRLIYFSYDVKMKEKGDIPEGYSVSREKKERFSLILESASTNQTSMYLCASSAVGYEQYFGPGTRLTVT.

This clone is a singleton in its sample. V gene TRBV5-1 combines with J gene TRBJ1-1, with a weak D call TRBD1 (5 bases). The CDR3 is 15 amino acids. In germline, CDR1 is SGHRS, CDR2 YFSETQ. Between the trimmed V and J ends, which lost 2 bases and 5 bases, there was a span of 16 bases. CDR3 nucleotide sequence: TGCGCCAGCAGCTTCATCGACCCGGGGGAAACTGAAGCTTTCTTT. Its protein is CASSFIDPGETEAFF.

This clone was counted only a few times. The rearrangement joins TRBV7-2 to TRBJ2-1; possibly TRBD1 for D (5 bases). There are 14 residues in the CDR3. Germline V gene lookup returns CDR1 SGHTA and CDR2 FQGNSA. V shed 5 bases and J shed 4 bases, with 12 bases lying between them. The CDR3 here is CASSRTPQYNEQFF. The CDR3 DNA reads TGTGCCAGCAGCAGGACACCCCAATACAATGAGCAGTTCTTC.

The chain's CDR3 is CASSQTKGATDTQYF. As DNA, the CDR3 is TGTGCCAGCAGCCAAACAAAGGGGGCCACAGATACGCAGTATTTT. The rearrangement links TRBV14 to TRBJ2-3; 7 bases fit TRBD1. The CDR3 sequence is 15 residues long. The germline V gene has CDR1 SGHDN and CDR2 FVKESK. Trimming cost V 2 bases and J 2 bases; bases outside gene matches: 4.

This sequence joins TRBV29-1 and TRBJ2-2; 10 nucleotides line up with TRBD1. Germline V gene data show CDR1 as SQVTM and CDR2 as ANQGSEA. The CDR3 is 14 amino acids. Trimming took 7 bases from V and 4 from J; bases not matched to a gene: 6. As DNA, the CDR3 is TGCAGCGCGTCCCGGACAGGGGGCACCGGGGAGCTGTTTTTT. Its protein product is CSASRTGGTGELFF.

The genes are TRBV30 and TRBJ2-7, with D tentatively TRBD1 (5 bases). Trimming took 1 base from V and 5 from J, leaving 9 bases between them. The CDR3 has 12 residues. Germline V gene lookup returns CDR1 GTSNPN and CDR2 SVGIG (reference sequence). As DNA, the CDR3 is TGTGCCTGGAGTGGGACAATCCACGAGCAGTACTTC. As protein: CAWSGTIHEQYF.

V is TRBV3-1 (or the pseudogene TRBV3-2) and J is TRBJ1-4; 10 bases line up with TRBD1. The CDR3 is made up of 15 amino acids. The V gene end was trimmed by 5 bases and the J gene end by 7 bases; junction bases not matched to a gene: 7. The V gene's germline CDR1 is LGHDT and CDR2 YNNKEL (reference sequence). In nucleotides, the CDR3 is TGTGCCAGCAGCGATTCCGGGACAGGGGTTGAAAAACTGTTTTTT. Translated, it gives CASSDSGTGVEKLFF.